This T cell receptor (beta chain) comes out of a study of T cell repertoires in cytomegalovirus infection. This clonotype has a handful of counts. Its antigen remains unknown. The CDR3 runs 14 residues. The V gene's germline CDR1 is LGHNT and CDR2 FRNRAP. Trimming removed 1 base from V and 7 bases from J; junction bases left unmatched: 6. TCRdb processed the reads anew with MiXCR; each CDR3 protein has one entry. This sample carries some 800,000 distinct CDR3 sequences, less than 35% of them seen once, and the ten largest clones take around 12%. The chain combines TRBV12-5 with TRBJ2-5; 7 bases fit TRBD1. The sequencing used cultured CD8+ T cells from PBMCs, collected from culture after CMV antigen stimulation. The sequence came from a human donor in good health (CMV status not recorded). Some clones in this sample may be carry-over from other donors' samples. Here the CDR3 DNA reads TGTGCTAGTGGTTTGGGGACACCAGGGGGGACCCAGTACTTC. Translation: CASGLGTPGGTQYF.